The next 23 T cell receptor beta chains were all read from a single sample in a study of T cell responses to AZD1222 COVID-19 vaccine. Generated by immunoSEQ multiplex PCR, the TCRdb table keeps only in-frame clones and is missing some. The table shows nearly 110,000 clones, with roughly 90% occurring only once. The specimen comprised peripheral blood, sampled on day 0 of AZD1222 vaccination. All receptors derive from an adult in good health.

The chain recombines TRBV28 with TRBJ1-5; D gene uncertain. The CDR3 extends over 16 amino acids. Germline CDR1 MDHEN, CDR2 SYDVKM. Trimming took 6 bases from V and 3 from J, leaving 18 bases between them. The CDR3 region has the DNA TGTGCCAGCAGAAGTTTCTGGGAGGGAAACAATCAGCCCCAGCATTTT. It translates to CASRSFWEGNNQPQHF.

The chain has TRBV3-1 (or the pseudogene TRBV3-2) and TRBJ2-1; TRBD2 matches 13 bases. The CDR3 covers 16 residues. CDR1 is LGHDT and CDR2 is YNNKEL in the germline V gene (reference sequence). J lost 8 bases, V lost 2 bases, and 6 bases had no gene match. CDR3 sequence reads: CASSQTGLAGRHEQFF. The CDR3 bases are TGTGCCAGCAGCCAAACGGGACTAGCGGGACGCCATGAGCAGTTCTTC.

DNA for the CDR3: TGTGCCAGCGGGACAGGGGTGAGTCCCAATCAGCCCCAGCATTTT. As protein: CASGTGVSPNQPQHF. This sequence joins TRBV19 and TRBJ1-5; 10 bases are shared with TRBD1. Per the germline V gene, CDR1 is LNHDA and CDR2 is SQIVND (reference sequence). The CDR3 runs 15 residues. V was pared by 9 bases and J by 3 bases, with 8 bases of the junction left unmatched.

This clone was seen only once. The rearrangement links TRBV7-6 to TRBJ1-1, with D perhaps matching TRBD1 (5 bases). CDR3 size: 16 residues. Between the trimmed V and J ends, which lost 0 bases and 2 bases, there was a span of 13 bases. Germline CDR1 and CDR2: SGHVS and FNYEAQ. DNA for the CDR3: TGTGCCAGCAGCTTAGCAGGGGCTGGCGTCAACACTGAAGCTTTCTTT. Translation: CASSLAGAGVNTEAFF.

The chain employs TRBV6-4 and TRBJ2-7, with a tentative D call TRBD1 (6 bases). Germline lookup yields CDR1 MRHNA and CDR2 SNTAGT. This CDR3 is 15 amino acids long. V dropped 3 bases and J dropped 2 bases, with 14 bases sitting between them. The CDR3 protein is CASSEGGRGPYEQYF. The CDR3 DNA sequence: TGTGCCAGCAGTGAAGGAGGCAGGGGTCCCTACGAGCAGTACTTC.

This chain links TRBV28 with TRBJ2-5; D uncertain. V was clipped by 5 bases and J by 2 bases, with 6 bases between them. The CDR3 extends over 12 amino acids. Germline values: CDR1 MDHEN, CDR2 SYDVKM. This CDR3 reads CASSPLQETQYF. DNA for the CDR3: TGTGCCAGCAGTCCACTGCAAGAGACCCAGTACTTC.

The V and J genes are TRBV20-1 and TRBJ1-5, with TRBD1 matching over 9 bases. From germline, CDR1 is DFQATT and CDR2 SNEGSKA (reference sequence). V was clipped by 3 bases and J by 0 bases; unmatched bases: 18. The CDR3 sequence is 20 residues long. The CDR3 loop is CSASWSLGTGYSFSNQPQHF. For the CDR3, the DNA is TGCAGTGCTAGTTGGAGTTTAGGGACAGGGTATTCTTTTAGCAATCAGCCCCAGCATTTT.

A single count supports this clone. This chain uses TRBV4-1 with TRBJ1-1, with D tentatively TRBD1 (6 bases). This CDR3 region has 14 residues. Trimming took off 0 bases at V and 5 bases at J, with 10 bases between the two ends. Per the germline V gene, CDR1 is MGHRA and CDR2 is YSYEKL. CDR3 sequence: CASSQEGGATEAFF. The CDR3 bases are TGCGCCAGCAGCCAAGAAGGGGGGGCAACTGAAGCTTTCTTT.

This clone has a handful of counts. The chain uses TRBV7-9 and TRBJ1-4, with TRBD1 matching 7 bases. V shed 2 bases and J 6 bases; nucleotides not matched to a gene: 3. Germline CDR1 reads SEHNR; CDR2 reads FQNEAQ (reference sequence). This CDR3 spans 14 amino acids. CDR3 coding DNA: TGTGCCAGCAGCTTAAGGGGGCGATATGAAAAACTGTTTTTT. Translating gives CASSLRGRYEKLFF.

The chain couples TRBV11-2 to TRBJ2-1; 7 bases agree with TRBD2. This CDR3 is 15 amino acids long. Germline V gene data show CDR1 as SGHAT and CDR2 as FQNNGV. The ends lost 0 bases at V and 6 bases at J; junction bases unmatched: 5. CDR3 residues: CASSLDRTSVNEQFF. The CDR3 DNA reads TGTGCCAGCAGCTTAGATAGGACTAGTGTCAATGAGCAGTTCTTC. Combining the CDR3 with reference TRBV11-2 and TRBJ2-1 gives the whole variable domain EAGVAQSPRYKIIEKRQSVAFWCNPISGHATLYWYQQILGQGPKLLIQFQNNGVVDDSQLPKDRFSAERLKGVDSTLKIQPAKLEDSAVYLCASSLDRTSVNEQFFGPGTRLTVL.

The chain couples TRBV18 to TRBJ1-4, with 7 bases lining up with TRBD1. V lost 5 bases to trimming and J lost 6 bases; unmatched junction nucleotides: 6. The CDR3 is made up of 14 amino acids. From germline, CDR1 is KGHSH and CDR2 LQKENI. The CDR3 here is CASSSTTGDEKLFF. CDR3 in DNA: TGTGCCAGCTCAAGCACCACAGGGGATGAAAAACTGTTTTTT.

The V gene is TRBV28, the J gene TRBJ1-1; the D is unclear. This CDR3 contains 13 residues. Germline V gene lookup returns CDR1 MDHEN and CDR2 SYDVKM. The V end was cut by 2 bases, the J end by 5 bases, with 9 bases between. The CDR3 loop reads CASSLLWETEAFF. For the CDR3, the DNA is TGTGCCAGCAGTTTACTCTGGGAGACTGAAGCTTTCTTT.

The chain is built from TRBV6-5 and TRBJ1-2, with D perhaps TRBD1 (5 bases). Germline assignment: CDR1 MNHEY and CDR2 SVGAGI. The CDR3 is 15 amino acids. V lost 0 bases and J lost 4, with 12 bases in between. This chain's CDR3 is CASSYSFRVSYGYTF. CDR3 bases: TGTGCCAGCAGTTACTCGTTCAGGGTGAGCTATGGCTACACCTTC.

This clone has a single count. The chain employs TRBV19 and TRBJ2-7; TRBD2 aligns across 7 bases. The germline V gene encodes CDR1 LNHDA and CDR2 SQIVND (reference sequence). The trim removed 7 bases at V and 0 bases at J, leaving 6 bases unmatched. This CDR3 region has 14 residues. CDR3 DNA sequence: TGTGCCAGTAACCCCGGGGGGTCCTCCTACGAGCAGTACTTC. Protein: CASNPGGSSYEQYF.

This chain links TRBV5-1 with TRBJ1-3; no reliable D call. With 4 bases removed from V and 0 bases from J, the gap between germline ends came to 11 bases. Germline V CDR1 and CDR2: SGHRS, YFSETQ. This CDR3 contains 15 residues. CDR3 protein: CASSIDGPSGNTIYF. CDR3 DNA: TGCGCCAGCAGCATCGACGGTCCCTCTGGAAACACCATATATTTT.

This clone was recorded only once. The V gene is TRBV7-8, the J gene TRBJ2-5, with D perhaps given as TRBD1 or TRBD2 (5 bases each). The CDR3 is 13 amino acids. The germline gives CDR1 SGHVS, CDR2 FQNEAQ. V was clipped by 6 bases and J by 5 bases, with 13 bases between them. The CDR3 bases are TGTGCCAGCAGTAGAGGGGTATTGGAGACCCAGTACTTC. Translated, it gives CASSRGVLETQYF.

The chain has TRBV6-2 or TRBV6-3 and TRBJ2-7; TRBD2 matches 10 bases. Germline values: CDR1 MNHEY, CDR2 SVGEGT. This CDR3 comprises 18 residues. Trimming at V came to 2 bases and at J to 4 bases, leaving 14 bases not matched to a gene. CDR3 DNA sequence: TGTGCCAGCAGTTACGTAGTGGCTAGCGGGAGCAACCCTTACGAGCAGTACTTC. This gives the protein CASSYVVASGSNPYEQYF.

The chain has TRBV7-9 and TRBJ2-7; D uncertain. V was trimmed by 5 bases and J by 1 base, leaving 12 bases between them. The CDR3 sequence is 14 residues long. The germline CDR1 and CDR2 sequences are SEHNR and FQNEAQ (reference sequence). Written as DNA, the CDR3 is TGTGCCAGCAGCCCCTATGAAGCTTCCTACGAGCAGTACTTC. Translating gives CASSPYEASYEQYF.

In DNA, the CDR3 is TGCAGCGTTGACAGAGGAATAGAAGCTTTCTTT. Translation: CSVDRGIEAFF. The V gene is TRBV29-1, the J gene TRBJ1-1; D is unresolved. V shed 3 bases and J shed 8 bases, with 10 bases lying between them. The length of the CDR3 is 11 residues. Germline-derived CDR1 and CDR2 are SQVTM and ANQGSEA.

The chain couples TRBV7-9 to TRBJ2-3; possibly TRBD2 for D (5 bases). The V and J ends lost 2 bases and 4 bases respectively, with 13 bases between them. Germline CDR1 reads SEHNR; CDR2 reads FQNEAQ (reference sequence). The CDR3 covers 15 residues. DNA for the CDR3: TGTGCCAGCAGCTTAAGCGGCCATGGGGCAGATACGCAGTATTTT. This sequence encodes CASSLSGHGADTQYF.

This chain links TRBV6-6 with TRBJ2-3, with D uncertain. V was pared by 2 bases and J by 1 base, with 4 bases between. This CDR3 is 13 amino acids long. The germline V gene encodes CDR1 MNHNY and CDR2 SVGAGI (reference sequence). The CDR3 region has the DNA TGTGCCAGCAGTTACGTCCGCACAGATACGCAGTATTTT. Its protein product is CASSYVRTDTQYF.

V and J are TRBV6-5 and TRBJ1-3, with D uncertain. V lost 2 bases and J lost 0, with 8 bases in between. The germline V gene encodes CDR1 MNHEY and CDR2 SVGAGI. This CDR3 has 15 residues. The CDR3 DNA is TGTGCCAGCAGTTACGACGTTAGCTCTGGAAACACCATATATTTT. Translation gives CASSYDVSSGNTIYF.

V usage is TRBV28 and J usage is TRBJ2-3, with 11 bases lining up with TRBD2. Germline trimming cut 8 bases from V and 4 bases from J; bases unmatched to any gene: 8. This CDR3 contains 15 residues. Germline V gene lookup returns CDR1 MDHEN and CDR2 SYDVKM. The CDR3 protein is CASLASGRLADTQYF. As DNA, the CDR3 is TGTGCCAGCTTAGCTAGCGGGAGGTTAGCAGATACGCAGTATTTT.